The subject of this entry is one T cell receptor beta chain. The source of the sample is a study of blood T cell repertoires in COVID-19. Study information: Sites in the United States, Italy and Spain provided acute and convalescent COVID-19 samples. From T cells, B-cell-depleted T cells, or PBMCs came the material, which was cDNA or gDNA.

The V gene lost 5 bases and the J gene lost 4 bases, with 14 bases spanning the gap. The length of the CDR3 is 14 residues. From germline, CDR1 is LNHDA and CDR2 SQIVND (reference sequence). As handled by the study authors: By means of reference gene primer amplification, nucleated cell counts were estimated. The data were produced by immunoSEQ multiplex PCR, yet TCRdb's version contains in-frame clones alone and is incomplete. V, J and clone size are those of that table, while D and trimming were read from the DNA. The sample holds just over 150,000 clones, approximately 86% seen once. Specimen: peripheral blood. The clonotype comes from a woman aged 70 to 79 with acute or convalescent COVID-19. The gene calls are TRBV19 and TRBJ1-1, with D perhaps matching TRBD1 (6 bases). Here the CDR3 DNA reads TGTGCCAGTAGTGCGTTTGGGGGCCCCACTGAAGCTTTCTTT. Amino acids: CASSAFGGPTEAFF.